The 19 T cell receptor beta chains below were found in one sample sequenced in a study of cytotoxic CD8 clonotypes in ibrutinib-treated CLL. TCRdb's copy holds only in-frame clones and misses some; the assay was immunoSEQ multiplex PCR. The sample holds approximately 70,000 clones, approximately 80% seen once. This material consisted of PBMCs, taken at disease progression, from a patient treated with ibrutinib. These receptors came from a human donor with chronic lymphocytic leukemia.

This clone has more than one count but fewer than ten. The chain combines TRBV18 with TRBJ1-1; unclear D gene. Germline V gene sequence: CDR1 KGHSH, CDR2 LQKENI. Trimming cost V 1 base and J 4 bases, with 16 bases left between them. The CDR3 spans 16 residues. Here the CDR3 reads CASSPQLGNRVTEAFF. For the CDR3, the DNA is TGTGCCAGCTCACCACAGCTCGGCAACCGAGTCACTGAAGCTTTCTTT. Full variable domain (missing parts from reference TRBV18 and TRBJ1-1): NAGVMQNPRHLVRRRGQEARLRCSPMKGHSHVYWYRQLPEEGLKFMVYLQKENIIDESGMPKERFSAEFPKEGPSILRIQQVVRGDSAAYFCASSPQLGNRVTEAFFGQGTRLTVV.

This chain uses TRBV6-5 with TRBJ1-5; D not resolved. The germline V and J ends were trimmed by 5 bases and 9 bases, with 14 bases remaining between them. Germline-derived CDR1 and CDR2 are MNHEY and SVGAGI. The CDR3 is made up of 13 amino acids. CDR3 bases: TGTGCCAGCAGTACACTCGGCAGCGGGCCCCAGCATTTT. Protein sequence: CASSTLGSGPQHF.

V usage is TRBV18 and J usage is TRBJ1-2, with a tentative D call TRBD1 (6 bases). The V end lost 3 bases, the J end lost 8 bases, and 19 bases lay between the germline ends. The CDR3 extends over 15 amino acids. From germline, CDR1 is KGHSH and CDR2 LQKENI. The CDR3 spells CASSPNRQVLGGYTF. The CDR3 nucleotides are TGTGCCAGCTCACCTAATAGACAGGTCTTAGGCGGCTACACCTTC.

The chain has TRBV4-2 and TRBJ1-2, with D possibly matching TRBD1 (6 bases). This CDR3 comprises 14 residues. Germline lookup yields CDR1 LGHNA and CDR2 YNFKEQ. The germline V and J ends were trimmed by 3 bases and 8 bases, with 16 bases remaining between them. CDR3 DNA: TGTGCCAGCAGCCAGGGCAGCAGGGGAGGCGGCTACACCTTC. It is translated as CASSQGSRGGGYTF.

The V gene is TRBV4-1, the J gene TRBJ1-2; no clear D. V dropped 0 bases and J dropped 5 bases, with 7 bases sitting between them. The germline V gene has CDR1 MGHRA and CDR2 YSYEKL. The CDR3 spans 13 residues. The CDR3 region has the DNA TGCGCCAGCAGCCAAGAAGTAGGGTATGGCTACACCTTC. It is translated as CASSQEVGYGYTF.

The table lists this clone with a count of one. The V call is TRBV10-3, the J call TRBJ2-1; no clear D. The CDR3 consists of 12 residues. V was trimmed by 2 bases and J by 15 bases, leaving 14 bases between them. Germline V lookup: CDR1 ENHRY, CDR2 SYGVKD. This chain's CDR3 is CAISEPGVSLFF. The CDR3 DNA reads TGTGCCATCAGTGAGCCCGGTGTTTCTCTGTTCTTC.

This rearrangement joins TRBV10-2 to TRBJ1-2, with no clear D. CDR3 length equals 12 residues. CDR1 and CDR2 from the germline V gene are WSHSY and SAAADI. Trimming cost V 5 bases and J 4 bases, with 8 bases left between them. DNA of the CDR3: TGCGCCAGCAGTAAGGAGGCCTATGGCTACACCTTC. Residues: CASSKEAYGYTF.

The V gene is TRBV4-1, the J gene TRBJ1-1; no firm D call. CDR1 MGHRA and CDR2 YSYEKL come from the germline V gene. With 4 bases removed from V and 0 bases from J, the gap between germline ends came to 18 bases. This CDR3 is 17 amino acids long. CDR3 protein: CASSLGRFWALNTEAFF. The CDR3 nucleotides are TGCGCCAGCAGCCTAGGGCGGTTTTGGGCTTTGAACACTGAAGCTTTCTTT.

V gene TRBV27 combines with J gene TRBJ2-3, with D possibly matching TRBD2 (5 bases). The CDR3 consists of 14 residues. Germline V gene data show CDR1 as MNHEY and CDR2 as SMNVEV (reference sequence). The ends were cut back, 4 bases at V and 0 bases at J, with 8 bases in the middle. CDR3 in DNA: TGTGCCAGCAGTTCCTGGGAGAGCACAGATACGCAGTATTTT. Encoded protein: CASSSWESTDTQYF.

The gene calls are TRBV4-1 and TRBJ1-3, with unresolved D. Germline V gene sequence: CDR1 MGHRA, CDR2 YSYEKL. Trimming shortened V by 2 bases and J by 2 bases, and 13 bases separated the two germline ends. The CDR3 length is 16 residues. The CDR3 region has the DNA TGCGCCAGCAGCCAAACCCCGGGTGAAACTGGAAACACCATATATTTT. This encodes CASSQTPGETGNTIYF.

The chain uses TRBV7-9 and TRBJ1-4; D is uncertain. Per germline, CDR1 SEHNR and CDR2 FQNEAQ (reference sequence). CDR3 length: 14 amino acids. The V end was cut by 3 bases, the J end by 0 bases, with 5 bases between. CDR3 in amino acids: CASSFTATNEKLFF. The CDR3 DNA is TGTGCCAGCAGCTTTACAGCAACTAATGAAAAACTGTTTTTT.

CDR3 DNA: TGTGCCAGCAGTTACTCGACAGGGCTAGGCAACTATGGCTACACCTTC. Its protein is CASSYSTGLGNYGYTF. The gene calls are TRBV6-5 and TRBJ1-2; 7 bases line up with TRBD1. V lost 0 bases to trimming and J lost 2 bases; unmatched junction nucleotides: 6. This CDR3 spans 16 amino acids. Germline V gene data show CDR1 as MNHEY and CDR2 as SVGAGI.

The chain combines TRBV6-1 with TRBJ2-7; D call uncertain. This CDR3 comprises 13 residues. Germline V gene sequence: CDR1 MNHNS, CDR2 SASEGT. The V and J ends lost 8 bases and 2 bases respectively, with 13 bases between them. Here the CDR3 reads CASCLDPAYEQYF. CDR3 nucleotide sequence: TGTGCCAGCTGTTTGGACCCAGCCTACGAGCAGTACTTC.

V and J are TRBV5-1 and TRBJ1-1, with D maybe TRBD1 (5 bases). Trimming cost V 5 bases and J 0 bases, with 8 bases left between them. There are 13 residues in the CDR3. Germline V gene data show CDR1 as SGHRS and CDR2 as YFSETQ. CDR3 protein: CASRGLLNTEAFF. Here the CDR3 DNA reads TGCGCCAGCAGGGGGCTTTTGAACACTGAAGCTTTCTTT.

CDR3 amino acids: CASSFGAGSYGYTF. CDR3 nucleotides: TGTGCCAGCAGTTTCGGGGCAGGGTCATATGGCTACACCTTC. V usage is TRBV28 and J usage is TRBJ1-2; possibly TRBD1 for D (5 bases). In germline, CDR1 is MDHEN, CDR2 SYDVKM. This CDR3 contains 14 residues. The ends were cut back, 3 bases at V and 5 bases at J, with 13 bases in the middle.

The chain has TRBV6-1 and TRBJ2-3; TRBD1 is a possible D gene (5 bases). V shed 1 base and J shed 3 bases, with 11 bases lying between them. From germline, CDR1 is MNHNS and CDR2 SASEGT. The CDR3 contains 15 residues. The CDR3 sequence is CASSEEGKATDTQYF. DNA of the CDR3: TGTGCCAGCAGTGAAGAGGGGAAGGCTACAGATACGCAGTATTTT.

The chain has TRBV2 and TRBJ2-3; a weak D match, TRBD2 (6 bases). Germline values: CDR1 SNHLY, CDR2 FYNNEI. Trimming pared 4 bases from V and 3 bases from J, leaving 14 bases between. This CDR3 has 15 amino acids. The CDR3 is CASSGRGSTTDTQYF. As DNA, the CDR3 is TGTGCCAGCAGTGGGAGGGGTTCGACGACAGATACGCAGTATTTT.

The chain links TRBV2 to TRBJ2-5; D gene ambiguous. The V end lost 6 bases, the J end lost 2 bases, and 10 bases lay between the germline ends. Germline CDR1 reads SNHLY; CDR2 reads FYNNEI. This CDR3 spans 13 amino acids. CDR3 protein: CASSFLTQETQYF. In DNA form, the CDR3 reads TGTGCCAGCAGCTTCCTGACACAAGAGACCCAGTACTTC.

As DNA, the CDR3 is TGTGCCAGCAGCCCCGGGCAGGGTAATGGCTACACCTTC. It is translated as CASSPGQGNGYTF. The chain joins TRBV11-1 to TRBJ1-2, with a tentative D call TRBD1 (5 bases). Germline CDR1 and CDR2: SGHAT and FQDESV (reference sequence). This CDR3 spans 13 amino acids. Trimming removed 5 bases from V and 6 bases from J, with 13 bases in between.